These T cell receptor beta chains were read from a single sample in a study of cytomegalovirus exposure and HLA in healthy donors. Profiled with immunoSEQ multiplex PCR; TCRdb holds only in-frame clones, not every one. This table has 80,000 to 95,000 clones, roughly 77% appearing once. Sequencing was done on a sample of PBMCs. The receptors come from a woman aged 40 to 50 in good health and CMV-seropositive. Each CDR3 is given with its conserved first and last residue. D genes are given only for firm matches. Not every row has a clone size; where given, it reads once, few, many or a size class.

CDR3aa: CASSQGTGVNTEAFF
CDR3nt: TGCGCCAGCAGCCAAGGGACAGGCGTGAACACTGAAGCTTTCTTT
abundance: NA
j_gene: TRBJ1-1
d_gene: TRBD1
v_gene: TRBV4-3

CDR3aa: CASSLWGQGKQPQHF
CDR3nt: TGTGCCAGCAGCCTTTGGGGCCAGGGCAAGCAGCCCCAGCATTTT
abundance: NA
j_gene: TRBJ1-5
d_gene: NA
v_gene: TRBV5-6

CDR3aa: CASKTGASYNSPLHF
CDR3nt: TGTGCCAGCAAAACAGGGGCGTCCTATAATTCACCCCTCCACTTT
abundance: NA
j_gene: TRBJ1-6
d_gene: TRBD1
v_gene: TRBV6-4

CDR3aa: CASSSQGAGANVLTF
CDR3nt: TGTGCCAGCAGTTCTCAGGGGGCTGGGGCCAACGTCCTGACTTTC
abundance: NA
j_gene: TRBJ2-6
d_gene: TRBD1
v_gene: TRBV6-1

CDR3aa: CASSYIGTGTGELFF
CDR3nt: TGTGCCAGCAGTTACATCGGGACAGGTACCGGGGAGCTGTTTTTT
abundance: NA
j_gene: TRBJ2-2
d_gene: TRBD1
v_gene: TRBV6-5

CDR3aa: CASSVGGGGYTF
CDR3nt: TGTGCCAGCAGCGTAGGGGGCGGTGGCTACACCTTC
abundance: once
j_gene: TRBJ1-2
d_gene: NA
v_gene: TRBV9

CDR3aa: CASSGEGNTIYF
CDR3nt: TGTGCCAGCAGCGGCGAAGGAAACACCATATATTTT
abundance: few
j_gene: TRBJ1-3
d_gene: NA
v_gene: TRBV9

CDR3aa: CASSPSSGTSGGGTDTQYF
CDR3nt: TGTGCCAGCAGCCCGTCCTCCGGGACTAGCGGGGGGGGGACAGATACGCAGTATTTT
abundance: NA
j_gene: TRBJ2-3
d_gene: TRBD2
v_gene: TRBV7-9

CDR3aa: CASSLDRGGVSTGYTF
CDR3nt: TGTGCCAGCAGCTTAGATCGGGGAGGAGTCTCCACAGGCTACACCTTC
abundance: once
j_gene: TRBJ1-2
d_gene: NA
v_gene: TRBV11-2

CDR3aa: CSFLRTGGRNEQFF
CDR3nt: TGCAGCTTTCTTCGGACAGGGGGCCGGAATGAGCAGTTCTTC
abundance: NA
j_gene: TRBJ2-1
d_gene: TRBD1
v_gene: TRBV29-1

CDR3aa: CASSRTRRGTGELFF
CDR3nt: TGTGCCAGCAGTAGGACGCGAAGGGGAACCGGGGAGCTGTTTTTT
abundance: NA
j_gene: TRBJ2-2
d_gene: NA
v_gene: TRBV6-5

CDR3aa: CATSREDSYSNQPQHF
CDR3nt: TGTGCCACCAGCAGAGAGGACAGTTATAGCAATCAGCCCCAGCATTTT
abundance: NA
j_gene: TRBJ1-5
d_gene: NA
v_gene: TRBV15

CDR3aa: CASSSADRAGDQPQHF
CDR3nt: TGTGCCAGCAGCTCGGCCGACCGGGCAGGGGATCAGCCCCAGCATTTT
abundance: NA
j_gene: TRBJ1-5
d_gene: NA
v_gene: TRBV25-1

CDR3aa: CASRRQGEETQYF
CDR3nt: TGTGCCAGCAGACGACAGGGAGAAGAGACCCAGTACTTC
abundance: NA
j_gene: TRBJ2-5
d_gene: TRBD1
v_gene: TRBV28

CDR3aa: CASSYQASRGSYEQYF
CDR3nt: TGTGCCAGCAGCTACCAGGCCTCCAGGGGATCCTACGAGCAGTACTTC
abundance: few
j_gene: TRBJ2-7
d_gene: NA
v_gene: TRBV27

CDR3aa: CASSLTGAAGNTIYF
CDR3nt: TGTGCCAGCAGCTTAACCGGAGCGGCTGGAAACACCATATATTTT
abundance: NA
j_gene: TRBJ1-3
d_gene: NA
v_gene: TRBV7-3